These T cell receptor beta chains were read from a single sample in a study of cytomegalovirus exposure and HLA in healthy donors. Assay: immunoSEQ multiplex PCR; the TCRdb copy retains only in-frame clones and omits some. The sample lists over 75,000 clones, roughly 80% occurring once. Source material: PBMCs. The receptors were sampled from a woman aged 55-69 years in good health and CMV-seronegative. The CDR3 runs from the conserved cysteine through the conserved F or W. The order of the fields is CDR3 length, J gene, V gene, clone size, D gene, CDR3 protein, CDR3 DNA. A D gene is named only where the DNA matches it firmly. Clone size is given for some rows only: seen once, a few or many times, or a class if the clone is expanded.

18 TRBJ2-6 TRBV4-3 NA NA CASSQDWLGPSGANVLTF TGCGCCAGCAGCCAAGATTGGTTGGGGCCCTCTGGGGCCAACGTCCTGACTTTC
13 TRBJ2-7 TRBV30 NA TRBD2 CAWAGGSSYEQYF TGTGCCTGGGCGGGGGGCAGTTCCTACGAGCAGTACTTC
15 TRBJ2-1 TRBV2 NA TRBD2 CASESPSGGAGEQFF TGTGCCAGTGAGAGTCCAAGCGGGGGGGCTGGTGAGCAGTTCTTC
13 TRBJ2-1 TRBV1 NA NA CTSRGDSNNEQFF TGCACCAGCAGAGGGGACAGCAACAATGAGCAGTTCTTC
13 TRBJ1-1 TRBV29-1 NA TRBD1 CSVTDRMNTEAFF TGCAGCGTTACGGACAGGATGAACACTGAAGCTTTCTTT
13 TRBJ2-7 TRBV19 NA NA CASSIERNYEQYF TGTGCCAGTAGTATTGAGAGGAACTACGAGCAGTACTTC
13 TRBJ1-1 TRBV14 NA NA CASSKQGRGEAFF TGTGCCAGCAGTAAGCAGGGTAGGGGTGAAGCTTTCTTT
17 TRBJ2-2 TRBV5-1 NA NA CASSLGLTGRDTGELFF TGCGCCAGCAGCTTGGGGTTGACAGGTCGCGACACCGGGGAGCTGTTTTTT
16 TRBJ2-3 TRBV5-1 few TRBD2 CASSLAGGLPADTQYF TGCGCCAGCAGCTTAGCGGGGGGCCTACCCGCGGATACGCAGTATTTT
13 TRBJ2-7 TRBV6-1 NA TRBD1 CASIVRTGEEQYF TGTGCCAGCATCGTCAGAACAGGGGAGGAGCAGTACTTC
14 TRBJ2-2 TRBV9 once NA CASSAAGHTGELFF TGTGCCAGCAGCGCCGCGGGGCACACCGGGGAGCTGTTTTTT
17 TRBJ1-1 TRBV27 NA TRBD1 CASSPRTGAWGGTEAFF TGTGCCAGCAGTCCCCGGACAGGGGCCTGGGGAGGCACTGAAGCTTTCTTT
14 TRBJ1-2 TRBV28 NA TRBD1 CASSKAGTGNGYTF TGTGCCAGCAGTAAAGCCGGGACAGGGAATGGCTACACCTTC
12 TRBJ1-3 TRBV28 NA TRBD1 CASRDRGNTIYF TGTGCCAGCCGGGACAGGGGAAACACCATATATTTT
15 TRBJ2-3 TRBV5-4 NA TRBD1 CASSLAGQGYRAQYF TGTGCCAGCAGCTTGGCGGGACAGGGCTATAGGGCGCAGTATTTT
16 TRBJ1-1 TRBV9 NA NA CASSVGGRGMNTEAFF TGTGCCAGCAGCGTAGGTGGGCGAGGGATGAACACTGAAGCTTTCTTT
14 TRBJ2-7 TRBV6-5 NA TRBD1 CASSRQGFSYEQYF TGTGCCAGCAGTCGACAGGGTTTCTCCTACGAGCAGTACTTC
15 TRBJ2-1 TRBV10-1 NA NA CASSESGRGYNEQFF TGCGCCAGCAGTGAGTCGGGGAGAGGTTACAATGAGCAGTTCTTC
15 TRBJ2-1 TRBV12-5 NA NA CASGPSGTAYNEQFF TGTGCTAGTGGTCCCTCAGGGACTGCCTACAATGAGCAGTTCTTC
13 TRBJ2-7 TRBV19 NA NA CASAVRHGNEQYF TGTGCCAGCGCCGTGAGACACGGGAACGAGCAGTACTTC
18 TRBJ2-7 TRBV27 NA TRBD2 CASSTLGIAGLSSYEQYF TGTGCCAGCAGTACTCTCGGTATAGCGGGGCTTAGCTCCTACGAGCAGTACTTC
16 TRBJ1-1 TRBV6-5 NA NA CASSYSPRERNTEAFF TGTGCCAGCAGTTACTCGCCGCGGGAGAGGAACACTGAAGCTTTCTTT
13 TRBJ2-1 TRBV28 NA TRBD2 CASSMRGENEQFF TGTGCCAGCAGTATGCGGGGGGAAAATGAGCAGTTCTTC
14 TRBJ2-1 TRBV5-1 NA NA CASSDGLSGNEQFF TGCGCCAGCAGCGACGGACTATCGGGCAATGAGCAGTTCTTC
13 TRBJ2-2 TRBV30 NA NA CAWSPGNTGELFF TGTGCCTGGAGTCCAGGGAACACCGGGGAGCTGTTTTTT
14 TRBJ2-3 TRBV9 NA NA CASSPRGSTDTQYF TGTGCCAGCAGCCCAAGGGGGAGCACAGATACGCAGTATTTT
15 TRBJ2-3 TRBV29-1 NA NA CSVEVGGDLTDTQYF TGCAGCGTTGAGGTAGGGGGAGACCTTACAGATACGCAGTATTTT
18 TRBJ2-6 TRBV4-1 once NA CASSHVVDRSSGANVLTF TGCGCCAGCAGCCACGTCGTCGACAGGAGCTCTGGGGCCAACGTCCTGACTTTC
16 TRBJ2-1 TRBV9 NA TRBD2 CASSRTGGGLGGEQFF TGTGCCAGCAGCCGGACGGGGGGAGGCCTCGGTGGTGAGCAGTTCTTC
13 TRBJ1-1 TRBV7-9 NA NA CASSLDPIQEAFF TGTGCCAGCAGCTTAGACCCAATCCAGGAAGCTTTCTTT
15 TRBJ2-1 TRBV5-4 NA TRBD2 CASSHSGGVYNEQFF TGTGCCAGCAGCCACAGCGGGGGGGTGTACAATGAGCAGTTCTTC
13 TRBJ1-5 TRBV7-9 NA NA CASSFGLNQPQHF TGTGCCAGCAGCTTCGGTCTCAATCAGCCCCAGCATTTT
13 TRBJ1-2 TRBV6-5 NA NA CASSSTLTGGYTF TGTGCCAGCAGTTCAACTTTGACAGGCGGCTACACCTTC
14 TRBJ1-5 TRBV7-9 NA NA CASSFGGESQPQHF TGTGCCAGCAGCTTTGGGGGGGAGAGCCAGCCCCAGCATTTT
11 TRBJ2-5 TRBV19 NA NA CANPDQETQYF TGTGCCAATCCGGACCAAGAGACCCAGTACTTC
13 TRBJ1-2 TRBV4-1 NA NA CASSHPGNYGYTF TGCGCCAGCAGCCATCCCGGGAACTATGGCTACACCTTC
15 TRBJ2-2 TRBV4-1 NA NA CASSQEGVNTGELFF TGCGCCAGCAGCCAAGAAGGAGTTAACACCGGGGAGCTGTTTTTT
13 TRBJ1-2 TRBV5-6 few NA CASSPGVRGGYTF TGTGCCAGCAGCCCGGGAGTTAGAGGTGGCTACACCTTC
15 TRBJ1-2 TRBV18 NA TRBD1 CASSLGQGANYGYTF TGTGCCAGCTCACTCGGACAGGGGGCTAACTATGGCTACACCTTC
14 TRBJ1-2 TRBV10-3 once NA CAISESGGTYGYTF TGTGCCATCAGTGAGTCAGGCGGCACCTATGGCTACACCTTC
15 TRBJ2-7 TRBV18 NA NA CASSPREGEAYEQYF TGTGCCAGCTCTCCGAGGGAGGGGGAGGCCTACGAGCAGTACTTC
13 TRBJ2-1 TRBV4-2 NA NA CASSQTLYNEQFF TGTGCCAGCAGCCAGACTCTATACAATGAGCAGTTCTTC
14 TRBJ2-7 TRBV15 NA NA CATSRDRSGYEQYF TGTGCCACCAGCAGAGATCGTTCGGGCTACGAGCAGTACTTC
13 TRBJ1-2 TRBV27 NA TRBD1 CASSSGTGTGYTF TGTGCCAGCAGCTCCGGGACAGGAACTGGCTACACCTTC
14 TRBJ2-7 TRBV6-5 NA TRBD1 CASSKRDRALEQYF TGTGCCAGCAGTAAACGGGACAGGGCGCTGGAGCAGTACTTC
14 TRBJ2-7 TRBV9 NA NA CASSASGISVEQYF TGTGCCAGCAGCGCCTCAGGGATTTCAGTCGAGCAGTACTTC
14 TRBJ1-4 TRBV18 once TRBD1 CASSPTQGGEKLFF TGTGCCAGCTCACCAACACAGGGGGGCGAAAAACTGTTTTTT
13 TRBJ2-1 TRBV30 NA NA CAWSGSSYNEQFF TGTGCCTGGAGTGGGAGCTCCTACAATGAGCAGTTCTTC
15 TRBJ2-3 TRBV11-2 NA TRBD2 CASNLAGGLTDTQYF TGTGCCAGCAACCTAGCGGGAGGACTCACAGATACGCAGTATTTT
14 TRBJ2-7 TRBV5-1 NA TRBD2 CASSFSREGGEQYF TGCGCCAGCAGCTTCTCCCGGGAGGGCGGGGAGCAGTACTTC
19 TRBJ1-1 TRBV7-8 NA NA CASSPSVSLVSSFRFTAFF TGTGCCAGCAGCCCTAGTGTCAGCCTCGTGAGCAGTTTCCGATTCACGGCTTTCTTT
17 TRBJ2-3 TRBV9 once TRBD2 CASSVPRTSGSTDTQYF TGTGCCAGCAGCGTACCCAGGACTAGCGGAAGCACAGATACGCAGTATTTT
18 TRBJ2-7 TRBV5-4 NA TRBD2 CASRFRGHSGNGKYEQYF TGTGCCAGCAGGTTCAGGGGACATAGCGGGAATGGTAAATACGAGCAGTACTTC
15 TRBJ2-1 TRBV6-6 NA TRBD1 CASSLTGGRRNEQFF TGTGCCAGCAGTCTTACAGGGGGACGCCGGAATGAGCAGTTCTTC
13 TRBJ1-2 TRBV6-4 NA TRBD1 CASSNRGNYGYTF TGTGCCAGCAGTAACAGGGGGAACTATGGCTACACCTTC